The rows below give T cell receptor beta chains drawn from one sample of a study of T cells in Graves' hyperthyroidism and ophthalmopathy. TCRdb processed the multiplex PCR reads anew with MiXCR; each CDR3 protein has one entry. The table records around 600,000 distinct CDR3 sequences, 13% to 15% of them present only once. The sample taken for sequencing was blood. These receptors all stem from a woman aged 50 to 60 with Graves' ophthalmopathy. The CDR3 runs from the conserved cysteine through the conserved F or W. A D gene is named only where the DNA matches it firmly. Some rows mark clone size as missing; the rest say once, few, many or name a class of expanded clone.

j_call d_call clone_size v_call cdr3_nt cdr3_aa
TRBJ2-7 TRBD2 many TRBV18 TGTGCCAGCTCAGGTGAGGGGACTAGCTCCTACGAGCAGTACTTC CASSGEGTSSYEQYF
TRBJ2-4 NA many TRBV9 TGTGCCAGCAGCGTAACGGGTAGCAAAAACATTCAGTACTTC CASSVTGSKNIQYF
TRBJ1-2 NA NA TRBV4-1 TGCGCCAGCAGCCATGTAATAAGGCCAGGGCACTATGGCTACACCTTC CASSHVIRPGHYGYTF
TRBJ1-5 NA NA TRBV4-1 TGCGCCAGCAGCCAAGCATTGCGGGGTTTTAGCAATCAGCCCCAGCATTTT CASSQALRGFSNQPQHF
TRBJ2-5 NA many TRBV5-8 TGTGCCAGCAGCTTCACCGGGAGTGAAGAGACCCAGTACTTC CASSFTGSEETQYF
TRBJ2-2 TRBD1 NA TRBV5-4 TGTGCCAGCAGCTTGTTAGGACAGGGGGCTGCCGGGGAGCTGTTTTTT CASSLLGQGAAGELFF
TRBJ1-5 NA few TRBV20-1 TGCAGTGCTTATACCCAGGGGACCAATCAGCCCCAGCATTTT CSAYTQGTNQPQHF
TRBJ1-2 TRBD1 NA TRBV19 TGTGCCAGTAGTATGGGGGGACAGGTTTATGGCTACACCTTC CASSMGGQVYGYTF
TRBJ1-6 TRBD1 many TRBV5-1 TGCGCCAGCAGCTTGGCCTCTGGGACAGGGAGTTCACCCCTCCACTTT CASSLASGTGSSPLHF
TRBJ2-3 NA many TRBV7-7 TGTGCTAGCAGCCCCCGGCCAGGGTTCGCCCTCGATACGCAGTATTTT CASSPRPGFALDTQYF
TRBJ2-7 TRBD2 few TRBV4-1 TGCGCCAGCAGCCAAGTTACTAGCGGGCACTACGAGCAGTACTTC CASSQVTSGHYEQYF
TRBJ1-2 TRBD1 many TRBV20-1 TGCAGTGCTAGAGAAGGACAGGCCTATGGCTACACCTTC CSAREGQAYGYTF
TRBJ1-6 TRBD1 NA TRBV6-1 TGTGCCAGCAGAGCGTGGACAGGGCGCTCCTATAATTCACCCCTCCACTTT CASRAWTGRSYNSPLHF
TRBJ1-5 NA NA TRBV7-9 TGTGCCAGCAGCTTAATCTTATCCGGGACTGAGAATCAGCCCCAGCATTTT CASSLILSGTENQPQHF
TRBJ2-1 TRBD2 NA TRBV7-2 TGTGCCAGCAGCGAAGGACTAGCGGGAGTCTACAATGAGCAGTTCTTC CASSEGLAGVYNEQFF
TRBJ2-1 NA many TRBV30 TGTGCCTGGAGTGTGGACAGCTACAATGAGCAGTTCTTC CAWSVDSYNEQFF
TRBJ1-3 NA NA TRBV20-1 TGCAGTGCCAGGGACGATAGAACTGGAAACACCATATATTTT CSARDDRTGNTIYF
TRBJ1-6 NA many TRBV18 TGTGCCAGCTCCCAGGAGAGTTATTCACCCCTCCACTTT CASSQESYSPLHF
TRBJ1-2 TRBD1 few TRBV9 TGTGCCAGCAGCGGACCGGGACAGGGCTGGTATGGCTACACCTTC CASSGPGQGWYGYTF
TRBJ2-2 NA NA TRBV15 TGTGCCACCAGCAGAGATATTGGGAACACCGGGGAGCTGTTTTTT CATSRDIGNTGELFF
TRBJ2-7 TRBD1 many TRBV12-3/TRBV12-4 TGTGCCAGCAGTTTAAGGGACAGGGGTTCCTACGAGCAGTACTTC CASSLRDRGSYEQYF
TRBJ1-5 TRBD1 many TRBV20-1 TGCAGTGCTCGATCGACAGGGGTGAGGGATCAGCCCCAGCATTTT CSARSTGVRDQPQHF
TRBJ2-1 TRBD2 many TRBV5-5 TGTGCCAGCAGTCTTACTAGCGGGAGGGCTCTCTTTGAGCAGTTCTTC CASSLTSGRALFEQFF
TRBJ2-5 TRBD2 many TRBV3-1 TGTGCCAGCAGCCAAGTCCGGACTAGCGGGGACCAAGAGACCCAGTACTTC CASSQVRTSGDQETQYF
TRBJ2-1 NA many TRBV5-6 TGTGCCAGCAGCTTGAGGACAGTGACCTACAATGAGCAGTTCTTC CASSLRTVTYNEQFF
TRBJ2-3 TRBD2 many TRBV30 TGTGCCTTCCGAGTAGCGGGAGCCGTGGATACGCAGTATTTT CAFRVAGAVDTQYF
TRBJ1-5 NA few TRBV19 TGTGCCAGTAGGATAAGAGCAGGGCGAGATCAGCCCCAGCATTTT CASRIRAGRDQPQHF
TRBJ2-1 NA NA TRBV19 TGTGCCAGTAGTATGTATAGGGGTCGGGATGAGCAGTTCTTC CASSMYRGRDEQFF
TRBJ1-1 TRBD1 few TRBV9 TGTGCCAGCAGCAGCGACAGGGAGCGAGAAAATGAAGCTTTCTTT CASSSDRERENEAFF
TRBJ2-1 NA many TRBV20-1 TGCAGTGCTAGAGCGGTTAGCTCCTACAATGAGCAGTTCTTC CSARAVSSYNEQFF
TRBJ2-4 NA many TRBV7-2 TGTGCCAGCAGCTTAGTGGGGCCTGGAAACATTCAGTACTTC CASSLVGPGNIQYF
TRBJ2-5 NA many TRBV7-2 TGTGCCAGCAGCCAAAAAGAGACCCAGTACTTC CASSQKETQYF
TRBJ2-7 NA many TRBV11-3 TGTGCCAGCAGCTTATGGGCCGCAGGATTGTCCTACGAGCAGTACTTC CASSLWAAGLSYEQYF
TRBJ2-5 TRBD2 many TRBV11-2 TGTGCCAGCAGCTCGGGACTAGCGGGTAACCAAGAGACCCAGTACTTC CASSSGLAGNQETQYF
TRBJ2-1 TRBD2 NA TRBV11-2 TGTGCCAGCAGCTTAAGCGGGGGGCGGGGTGAGCAGTTCTTC CASSLSGGRGEQFF
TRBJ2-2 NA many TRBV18 TGTGCCAGCTCACCAAGGGCGGTGAACACCGGGGAGCTGTTTTTT CASSPRAVNTGELFF
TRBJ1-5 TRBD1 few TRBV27 TGTGCCAGCAGTCCACAGGGGGCGAGGGGCAATCAGCCCCAGCATTTT CASSPQGARGNQPQHF
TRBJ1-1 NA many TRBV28 TGTGCCAGCAGTTTAAATGTCAGAGGCCCTGAAGCTTTCTTT CASSLNVRGPEAFF
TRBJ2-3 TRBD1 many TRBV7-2 TGTGCCAGCAGCTTGGGACAGACTAGCACAGATACGCAGTATTTT CASSLGQTSTDTQYF
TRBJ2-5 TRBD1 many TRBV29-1 TGCAGCGTTGCTGGGACAGGGGAAGAGACCCAGTACTTC CSVAGTGEETQYF
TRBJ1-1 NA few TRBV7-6 TGTGCCAGCAGCTTACCAGCGTCAGGTGGGGACACTGAAGCTTTCTTT CASSLPASGGDTEAFF
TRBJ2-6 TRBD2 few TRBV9 TGTGCCAGCAGCGTAGCGGCTAGCGGGAGGCGCTCTGGGGCCAACGTCCTGACTTTC CASSVAASGRRSGANVLTF
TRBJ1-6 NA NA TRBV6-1 TGTGCCAGCAGTGAAGCGCTTGTCAGGGTTAGAACACCCCTCCACTTT CASSEALVRVRTPLHF